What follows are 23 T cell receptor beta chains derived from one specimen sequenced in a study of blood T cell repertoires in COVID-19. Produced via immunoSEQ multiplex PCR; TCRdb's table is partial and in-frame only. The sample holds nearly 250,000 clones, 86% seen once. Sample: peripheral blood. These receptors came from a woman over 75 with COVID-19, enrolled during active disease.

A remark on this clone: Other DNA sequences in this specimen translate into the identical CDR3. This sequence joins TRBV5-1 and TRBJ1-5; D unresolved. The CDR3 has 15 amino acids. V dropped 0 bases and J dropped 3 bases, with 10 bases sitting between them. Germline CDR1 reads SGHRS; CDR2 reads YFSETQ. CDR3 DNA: TGCGCCAGCAGCTTGGAAGGCGGCTACAATCAGCCCCAGCATTTT. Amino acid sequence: CASSLEGGYNQPQHF.

Here the CDR3 reads CASNLLGGAEKLFF. The CDR3 region has the DNA TGTGCCAGCAACTTGTTAGGAGGGGCTGAAAAACTGTTTTTT. This chain joins TRBV7-9 and TRBJ1-4, with a tentative D call TRBD1 (5 bases). Germline CDR1 SEHNR, CDR2 FQNEAQ (reference sequence). This CDR3 has 14 residues. Trimming took 7 bases from V and 7 from J, leaving 16 bases between them.

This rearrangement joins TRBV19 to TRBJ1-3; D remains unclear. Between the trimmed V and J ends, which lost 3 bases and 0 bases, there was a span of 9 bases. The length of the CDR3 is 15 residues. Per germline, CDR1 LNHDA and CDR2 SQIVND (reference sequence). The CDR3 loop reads CASSILQTSGNTIYF. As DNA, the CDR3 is TGTGCCAGTAGTATTCTACAGACCTCTGGAAACACCATATATTTT.

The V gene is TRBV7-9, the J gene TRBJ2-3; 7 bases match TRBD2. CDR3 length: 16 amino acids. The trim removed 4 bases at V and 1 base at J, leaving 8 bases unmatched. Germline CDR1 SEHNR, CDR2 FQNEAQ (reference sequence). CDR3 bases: TGTGCCAGCAGCTCCCCAGCCAGCGGGGGCACAGATACGCAGTATTTT. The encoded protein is CASSSPASGGTDTQYF.

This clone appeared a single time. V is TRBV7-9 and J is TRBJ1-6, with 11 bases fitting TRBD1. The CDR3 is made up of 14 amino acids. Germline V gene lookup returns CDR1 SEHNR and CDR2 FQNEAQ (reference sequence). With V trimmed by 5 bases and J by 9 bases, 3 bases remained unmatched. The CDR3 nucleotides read TGTGCCAGCAGCGAGGGGACAGGGGGTTCACCCCTCCACTTT. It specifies CASSEGTGGSPLHF.

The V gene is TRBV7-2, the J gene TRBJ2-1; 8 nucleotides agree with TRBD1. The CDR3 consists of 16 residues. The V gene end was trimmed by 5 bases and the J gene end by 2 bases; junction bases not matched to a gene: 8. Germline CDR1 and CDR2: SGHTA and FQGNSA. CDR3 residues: CASSIRQGRTYNEQFF. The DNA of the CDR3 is TGTGCCAGCAGCATACGACAGGGGCGGACCTACAATGAGCAGTTCTTC.

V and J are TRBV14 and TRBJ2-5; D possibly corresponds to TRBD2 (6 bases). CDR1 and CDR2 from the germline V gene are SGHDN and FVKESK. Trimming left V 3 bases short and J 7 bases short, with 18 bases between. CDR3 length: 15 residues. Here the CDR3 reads CASSQKSASEATQYF. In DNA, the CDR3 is TGTGCCAGCAGCCAGAAGTCTGCTAGCGAAGCGACCCAGTACTTC.

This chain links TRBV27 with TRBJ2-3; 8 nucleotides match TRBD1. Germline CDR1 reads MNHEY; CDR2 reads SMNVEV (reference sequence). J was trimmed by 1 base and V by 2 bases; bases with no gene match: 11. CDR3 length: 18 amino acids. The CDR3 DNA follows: TGTGCCAGCAGTTTACGTGGAGCAGGGGGCACGCGCACAGATACGCAGTATTTT. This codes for CASSLRGAGGTRTDTQYF.

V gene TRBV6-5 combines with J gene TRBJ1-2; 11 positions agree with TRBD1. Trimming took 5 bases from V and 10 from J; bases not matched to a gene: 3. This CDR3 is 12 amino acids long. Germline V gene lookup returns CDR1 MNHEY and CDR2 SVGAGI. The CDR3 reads CASSRTGGLYTF. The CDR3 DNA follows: TGTGCCAGCAGTAGGACAGGGGGCCTCTACACCTTC.

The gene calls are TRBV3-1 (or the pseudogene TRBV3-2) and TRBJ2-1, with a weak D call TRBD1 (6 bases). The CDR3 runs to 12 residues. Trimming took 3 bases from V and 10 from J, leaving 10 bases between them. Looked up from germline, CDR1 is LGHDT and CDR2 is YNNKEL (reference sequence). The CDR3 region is CASSHNREEQFF. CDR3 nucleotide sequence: TGTGCCAGCAGCCATAACAGGGAAGAGCAGTTCTTC.

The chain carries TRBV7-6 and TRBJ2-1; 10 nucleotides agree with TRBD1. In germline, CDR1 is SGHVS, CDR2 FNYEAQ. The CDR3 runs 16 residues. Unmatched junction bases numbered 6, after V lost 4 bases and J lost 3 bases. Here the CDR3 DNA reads TGTGCCAGCAGCTCCTTTAGGACAGGGGGCTACAATGAGCAGTTCTTC. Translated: CASSSFRTGGYNEQFF.

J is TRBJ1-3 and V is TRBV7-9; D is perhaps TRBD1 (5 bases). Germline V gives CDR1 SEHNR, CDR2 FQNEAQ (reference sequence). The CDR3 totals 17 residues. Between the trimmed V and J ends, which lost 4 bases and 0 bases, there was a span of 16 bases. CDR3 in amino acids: CASSSLGQPSSGNTIYF. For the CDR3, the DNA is TGTGCCAGCAGCTCCCTGGGGCAGCCCTCCTCTGGAAACACCATATATTTT.

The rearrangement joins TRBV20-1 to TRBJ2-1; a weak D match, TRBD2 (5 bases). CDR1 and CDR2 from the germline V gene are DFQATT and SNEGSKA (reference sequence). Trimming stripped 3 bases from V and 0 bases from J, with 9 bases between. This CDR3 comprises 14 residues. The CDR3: CSASLDSSYNEQFF. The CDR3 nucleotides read TGCAGTGCTAGTTTGGACTCCTCCTACAATGAGCAGTTCTTC.

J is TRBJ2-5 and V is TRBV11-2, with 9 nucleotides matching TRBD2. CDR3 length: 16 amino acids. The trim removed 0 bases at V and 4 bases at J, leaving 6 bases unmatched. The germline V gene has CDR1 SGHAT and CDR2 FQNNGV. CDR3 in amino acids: CASSLDARGGSETQYF. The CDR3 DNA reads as TGTGCCAGCAGCTTAGATGCGCGGGGGGGTTCAGAGACCCAGTACTTC.

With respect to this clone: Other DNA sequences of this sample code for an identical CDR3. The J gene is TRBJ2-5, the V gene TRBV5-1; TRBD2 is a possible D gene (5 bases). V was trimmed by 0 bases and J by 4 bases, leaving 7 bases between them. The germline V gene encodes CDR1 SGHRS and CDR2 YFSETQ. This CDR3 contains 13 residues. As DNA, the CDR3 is TGCGCCAGCAGCTTGGGGGGAGCAGAGACCCAGTACTTC. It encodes CASSLGGAETQYF.

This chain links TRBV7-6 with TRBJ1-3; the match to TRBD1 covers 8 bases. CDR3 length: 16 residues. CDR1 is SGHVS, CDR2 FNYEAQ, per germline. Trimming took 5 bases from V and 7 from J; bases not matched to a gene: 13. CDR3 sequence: CASSLGTGLQDNTIYF. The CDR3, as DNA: TGTGCCAGCAGCCTGGGGACAGGCCTTCAGGATAACACCATATATTTT.

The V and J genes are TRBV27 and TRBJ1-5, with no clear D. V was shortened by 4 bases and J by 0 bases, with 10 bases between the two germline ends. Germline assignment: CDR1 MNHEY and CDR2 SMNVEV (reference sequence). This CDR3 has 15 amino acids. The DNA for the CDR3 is TGTGCCAGCAGTTGGCGGGGTGATAGCAATCAGCCCCAGCATTTT. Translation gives CASSWRGDSNQPQHF.

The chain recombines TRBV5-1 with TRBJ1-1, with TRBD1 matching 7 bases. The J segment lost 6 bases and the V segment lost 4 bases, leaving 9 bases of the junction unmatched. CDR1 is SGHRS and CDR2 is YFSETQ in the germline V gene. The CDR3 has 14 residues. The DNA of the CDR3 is TGCGCCAGCAGCGAAGGACAGGCAGGGGCTGAAGCTTTCTTT. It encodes CASSEGQAGAEAFF.

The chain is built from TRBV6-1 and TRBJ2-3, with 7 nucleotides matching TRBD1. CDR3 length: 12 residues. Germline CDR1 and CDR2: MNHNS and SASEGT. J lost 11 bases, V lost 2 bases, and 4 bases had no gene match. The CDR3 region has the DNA TGTGCCAGCAGTGAACAGGGGGAAAAGCAGTATTTT. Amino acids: CASSEQGEKQYF.

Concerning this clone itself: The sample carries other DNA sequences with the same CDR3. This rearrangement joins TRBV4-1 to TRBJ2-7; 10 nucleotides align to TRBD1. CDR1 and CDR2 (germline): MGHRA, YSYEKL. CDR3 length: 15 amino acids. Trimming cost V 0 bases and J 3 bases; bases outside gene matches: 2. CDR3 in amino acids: CASSQDWDRGYEQYF. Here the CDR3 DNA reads TGCGCCAGCAGCCAAGATTGGGACAGGGGCTACGAGCAGTACTTC.

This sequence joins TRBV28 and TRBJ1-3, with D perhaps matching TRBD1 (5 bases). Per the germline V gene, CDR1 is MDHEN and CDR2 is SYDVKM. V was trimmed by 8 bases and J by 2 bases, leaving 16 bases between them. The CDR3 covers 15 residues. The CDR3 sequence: CASGPIGATGNTIYF. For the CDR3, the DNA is TGTGCCAGCGGCCCAATAGGGGCGACTGGAAACACCATATATTTT.

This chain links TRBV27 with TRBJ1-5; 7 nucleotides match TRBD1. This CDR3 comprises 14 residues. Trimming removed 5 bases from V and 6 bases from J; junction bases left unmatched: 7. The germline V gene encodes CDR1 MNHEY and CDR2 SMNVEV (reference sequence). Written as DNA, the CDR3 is TGTGCCAGCAGTCGACAGGGTGGTAGTCAGCCCCAGCATTTT. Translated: CASSRQGGSQPQHF.

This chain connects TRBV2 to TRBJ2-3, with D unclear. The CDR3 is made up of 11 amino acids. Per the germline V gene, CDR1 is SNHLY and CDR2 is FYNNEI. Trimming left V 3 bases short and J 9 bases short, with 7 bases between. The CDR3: CASSDPGTQYF. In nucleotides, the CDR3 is TGTGCCAGCAGTGATCCCGGGACGCAGTATTTT.